Listed below are T cell receptor beta chains from one sample, sequenced in a study of blood T cell repertoires in COVID-19. TCRdb keeps only in-frame clones here, not all; method: immunoSEQ multiplex PCR. This sample carries roughly 40,000 clones, over 75% of them seen once, and the ten largest clones take 25% to 35%. Sequencing was done on a sample of peripheral blood. These receptors were taken from a man at least 80 years old with active or convalescent COVID-19. The CDR3 runs from the conserved cysteine through the conserved F or W.

V gene	J gene	CDR3 protein
TRBV18	TRBJ2-7	CASSPGGGPYEQYF
TRBV5-1	TRBJ1-2	CASSSAPGQVNYGYTF
TRBV5-4	TRBJ1-3	CASSWGLNSGNTIYF
TRBV4-2	TRBJ2-2	CASSHLGQYTGELFF
TRBV11-3	TRBJ2-7	CASSLYYEQYF
TRBV30	TRBJ2-1	CAWSTGQRGMGQFF
TRBV14	TRBJ2-7	CASSQAPKQVPYEQYF
TRBV5-6	TRBJ1-2	CASSPDERVSYGYTF
TRBV30	TRBJ1-2	CASQGLRSGGYTF
TRBV6-2/TRBV6-3	TRBJ1-1	CASSKTANTEAFF
TRBV9	TRBJ2-5	CASSVGGTSPKTQYF
TRBV23-1	TRBJ2-3	CASSQRPTGGVGTDTQYF
TRBV7-2	TRBJ2-7	CASSPRRGRYEQYF
TRBV5-1	TRBJ1-1	CASSQQGDTEAFF
TRBV5-3	TRBJ1-5	CARSVDRGQPQHF
TRBV7-2	TRBJ1-2	CASSARQGNSYGYTF
TRBV7-2	TRBJ2-3	CASSPQTSGFMDTQYF
TRBV7-2	TRBJ1-3	CASSPRTVLRKEGNTIYF
TRBV19	TRBJ2-5	CASSSPAGGQETQYF
TRBV5-1	TRBJ2-3	CASMTGFGYTDTQYF
TRBV18	TRBJ2-3	CASSPLRTGKSADTQYF
TRBV12-3/TRBV12-4	TRBJ1-5	CATRVSNQPQHF
TRBV6-5	TRBJ1-4	CASSYSIQGNEKLFF